The 18 T cell receptor beta chains listed next were all sequenced from one sample in a study of blood T cell repertoires in COVID-19. Repertoires were generated with immunoSEQ multiplex PCR, while TCRdb's copy carries only in-frame clones and drops some. The table has 90,000 to 120,000 clones, around 83% seen once. The source material was peripheral blood. The receptors come from a man between 70 and 80 years old with acute or convalescent COVID-19.

About this clone itself: This same CDR3 is encoded by further DNA sequences in the sample. The chain employs TRBV18 and TRBJ1-6; D uncertain. V was cut by 3 bases and J by 6 bases, with 9 bases left in between. Looked up from germline, CDR1 is KGHSH and CDR2 is LQKENI. This CDR3 has 14 residues. In DNA form, the CDR3 reads TGTGCCAGCTCACCGGAGGGATTTAATTCACCCCTCCACTTT. Translating it yields CASSPEGFNSPLHF.

The chain is built from TRBV27 and TRBJ1-6, with 11 positions matching TRBD1. V shed 2 bases and J 9 bases; nucleotides not matched to a gene: 3. Germline loops: CDR1 MNHEY, CDR2 SMNVEV (reference sequence). This CDR3 comprises 15 residues. Here the CDR3 DNA reads TGTGCCAGCAGTTTAGAGGGACAGGGGGGTTCACCCCTCCACTTT. Amino acid sequence: CASSLEGQGGSPLHF.

The V call is TRBV6-1, the J call TRBJ2-2, with 8 positions matching TRBD1. In germline, CDR1 is MNHNS, CDR2 SASEGT. The CDR3 runs to 16 residues. Trimming cost V 4 bases and J 4 bases; bases outside gene matches: 8. CDR3 coding DNA: TGTGCCAGCAGTGCCCCAGGGGGCGCGGGCACCGGGGAGCTGTTTTTT. Encoded protein: CASSAPGGAGTGELFF.

CDR3 protein: CASSQAAGGSPGELFF. The CDR3 nucleotides are TGCGCCAGCAGCCAGGCAGCGGGGGGCTCCCCCGGGGAGCTGTTTTTT. The chain joins TRBV4-3 to TRBJ2-2; 9 bases line up with TRBD2. The V segment lost 3 bases and the J segment 6 bases; nucleotides outside the gene matches: 8. This CDR3 has 16 residues. CDR1 is LGHNA, CDR2 YSLEER, per germline.

This sequence joins TRBV2 and TRBJ2-3; D is possibly TRBD2 (6 bases). The V and J ends lost 1 base and 6 bases respectively, with 14 bases between them. The germline gives CDR1 SNHLY, CDR2 FYNNEI. The CDR3 extends over 15 amino acids. The CDR3 coding sequence is TGTGCCAGCAGTGAAGGGGCGGGGATAGCCGATACGCAGTATTTT. Protein product: CASSEGAGIADTQYF.

J is TRBJ2-3 and V is TRBV6-6; D not resolved. Trimming stripped 8 bases from V and 5 bases from J, with 14 bases between. Germline V gives CDR1 MNHNY, CDR2 SVGAGI (reference sequence). This CDR3 has 13 amino acids. CDR3 region: CASELPGEDTQYF. DNA for the CDR3: TGTGCCAGCGAGTTACCAGGCGAAGATACGCAGTATTTT.

J is TRBJ2-5 and V is TRBV2; 10 nucleotides agree with TRBD1. The CDR3 contains 15 residues. The trim removed 6 bases at V and 3 bases at J, leaving 7 bases unmatched. Germline CDR1 reads SNHLY; CDR2 reads FYNNEI. The DNA of the CDR3 is TGTGCCAGCAGCCCCGGGACAGGGGTCAAAGAGACCCAGTACTTC. It is translated as CASSPGTGVKETQYF. Based on the CDR3 plus reference TRBV2 and TRBJ2-5, the full variable domain is EPEVTQTPSHQVTQMGQEVILRCVPISNHLYFYWYRQILGQKVEFLVSFYNNEISEKSEIFDDQFSVERPDGSNFTLKIRSTKLEDSAMYFCASSPGTGVKETQYFGPGTRLLVL.

J is TRBJ1-2 and V is TRBV4-1; D call uncertain. Germline assignment: CDR1 MGHRA and CDR2 YSYEKL. The CDR3 has 13 amino acids. V was pared by 0 bases and J by 12 bases, with 14 bases between. The CDR3 DNA reads as TGCGCCAGCAGCCAAGATCTGCCGGGGATAAACACCTTC. Its protein product is CASSQDLPGINTF.

This chain's CDR3 is CAIAGGTSTDTQYF. As DNA, the CDR3 is TGTGCCATCGCGGGGGGGACTAGCACAGATACGCAGTATTTT. The chain carries TRBV10-3 and TRBJ2-3; 9 nucleotides match TRBD2. The CDR3 sequence is 14 residues long. The junction had 3 bases not matched to a gene; V was cut back by 8 bases and J by 0 bases. CDR1 and CDR2 from the germline V gene are ENHRY and SYGVKD.

V usage is TRBV18 and J usage is TRBJ2-5; maybe TRBD1 (5 bases). The V gene's germline CDR1 is KGHSH and CDR2 LQKENI. The CDR3 totals 13 residues. Deletions cut 1 base from V and 3 bases from J, with 6 bases between. CDR3 DNA: TGTGCCAGCTCACCACAGGGGAAAGAGACCCAGTACTTC. This sequence encodes CASSPQGKETQYF.

The chain couples TRBV7-9 to TRBJ1-1, with D hard to call. The V end lost 2 bases, the J end lost 5 bases, and 15 bases lay between the germline ends. CDR3 length: 15 amino acids. Germline V gives CDR1 SEHNR, CDR2 FQNEAQ (reference sequence). In nucleotides, the CDR3 is TGTGCCAGCAGCTTAAACAGCCCTTCTGAGACTGAAGCTTTCTTT. Its protein product is CASSLNSPSETEAFF.

The rearrangement joins TRBV10-3 to TRBJ1-6, with 8 bases matching TRBD1. CDR1 is ENHRY and CDR2 is SYGVKD in the germline V gene. With V trimmed by 6 bases and J by 5 bases, 3 bases remained unmatched. The CDR3 extends over 14 amino acids. The CDR3 reads CAISADRDNSPLHF. The CDR3 DNA reads TGTGCCATCAGCGCGGACAGGGATAATTCACCCCTCCACTTT.

A few counts support this clone. The V gene is TRBV6-1, the J gene TRBJ2-1; 9 nucleotides align to TRBD2. Looked up from germline, CDR1 is MNHNS and CDR2 is SASEGT. The junction had 6 bases not matched to a gene; V was cut back by 2 bases and J by 7 bases. The length of the CDR3 is 15 residues. The CDR3 DNA sequence: TGTGCCAGCAGTGAATTCCGGGCGGGGGGGAATGAGCAGTTCTTC. Amino acid sequence: CASSEFRAGGNEQFF.

This chain uses TRBV6-5 with TRBJ1-1; the D is unclear. V gave up 6 bases and J gave up 5 bases, with 16 bases separating them. This CDR3 has 14 amino acids. Germline CDR1 and CDR2: MNHEY and SVGAGI. This CDR3 is CASRGRPGGTEAFF. The CDR3 coding sequence is TGTGCCAGCAGAGGGAGGCCCGGAGGTACTGAAGCTTTCTTT.

The genes are TRBV11-2 and TRBJ2-2; D unclear. CDR1 SGHAT and CDR2 FQNNGV come from the germline V gene. Trimming took 4 bases from V and 6 from J, leaving 9 bases between them. The CDR3 has 13 amino acids. CDR3 loop: CASSSTRAGELFF. DNA for the CDR3: TGTGCCAGCAGCTCCACCCGGGCCGGGGAGCTGTTTTTT. Full variable domain (outside the CDR3, taken from reference TRBV11-2 and TRBJ2-2): EAGVAQSPRYKIIEKRQSVAFWCNPISGHATLYWYQQILGQGPKLLIQFQNNGVVDDSQLPKDRFSAERLKGVDSTLKIQPAKLEDSAVYLCASSSTRAGELFFGEGSRLTVL.

This clone was observed a few times. This chain uses TRBV27 with TRBJ2-7; 9 nucleotides agree with TRBD1. Trimming removed 4 bases from V and 6 bases from J; junction bases left unmatched: 7. The CDR3 extends over 14 amino acids. Germline lookup yields CDR1 MNHEY and CDR2 SMNVEV (reference sequence). CDR3 region: CASSYETGGFEQYF. The CDR3 DNA sequence: TGTGCCAGCAGTTACGAGACAGGGGGGTTCGAGCAGTACTTC.

The genes are TRBV7-6 and TRBJ2-3, with D uncertain. Germline V gives CDR1 SGHVS, CDR2 FNYEAQ. CDR3 length equals 14 residues. Deletions cut 2 bases from V and 2 bases from J, with 8 bases between. Written as DNA, the CDR3 is TGTGCCAGCAGCTTAAATAGAAACACAGATACGCAGTATTTT. It translates to CASSLNRNTDTQYF.

The chain employs TRBV27 and TRBJ2-7, with D perhaps TRBD1 (8 bases). The CDR3 has 14 residues. The ends were cut back, 6 bases at V and 4 bases at J, with 16 bases in the middle. Germline V gene data show CDR1 as MNHEY and CDR2 as SMNVEV (reference sequence). The CDR3 is CASRPGQGGYEQYF. CDR3 nucleotides: TGTGCCAGCAGACCCGGACAGGGAGGGTACGAGCAGTACTTC.